Below, one T cell receptor beta chain is given with its context. Its target is not known. Germline CDR1 is LGHNA and CDR2 is YSLEER. The CDR3 covers 14 residues. The V and J ends lost 5 bases and 10 bases, in that order; junction bases with no gene match: 8. Using immunoSEQ multiplex PCR, the repertoire was profiled, and TCRdb retains in-frame clones only, with some absent. The sample lists approximately 180,000 clones, roughly 89% occurring once. This sample was included in a study of cytomegalovirus exposure and HLA in healthy donors. Broader study findings: Reportedly, cytomegalovirus status was diagnosed with high sensitivity and specificity. Subsequent analysis of the 120 or so validation repertoires found a tendency for first-cohort TCR clusters to co-occur.

The sample was PBMCs. The J gene is TRBJ1-6, the V gene TRBV4-3; 7 nucleotides agree with TRBD1. This sequence was found in a woman in her twenties or thirties in good health and CMV-seronegative. The CDR3 loop reads CASSFDRVGSPLHF. DNA of the CDR3: TGCGCCAGCAGCTTCGACAGGGTGGGGTCACCCCTCCACTTT.